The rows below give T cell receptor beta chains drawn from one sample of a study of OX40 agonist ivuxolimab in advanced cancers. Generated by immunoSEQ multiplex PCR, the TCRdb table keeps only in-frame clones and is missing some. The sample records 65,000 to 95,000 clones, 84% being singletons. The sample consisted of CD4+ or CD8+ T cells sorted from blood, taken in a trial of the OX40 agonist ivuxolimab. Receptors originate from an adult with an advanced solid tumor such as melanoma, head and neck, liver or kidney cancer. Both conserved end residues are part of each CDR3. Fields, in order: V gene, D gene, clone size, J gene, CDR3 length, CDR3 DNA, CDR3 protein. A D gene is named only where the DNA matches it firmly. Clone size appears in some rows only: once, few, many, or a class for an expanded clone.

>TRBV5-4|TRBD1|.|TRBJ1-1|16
TGTGCCAGCAGCTTGGGGGCAGGGGGTGGGAACACTGAAGCTTTCTTT
CASSLGAGGGNTEAFF
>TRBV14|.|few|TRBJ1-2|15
TGTGCCAGCAGCCAAGCGTCGGCGGGTGTTTTTGGCTACACCTTC
CASSQASAGVFGYTF
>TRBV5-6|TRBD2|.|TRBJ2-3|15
TGTGCCAGCAGCTTGGCCGGGGGGGGCACAGATACGCAGTATTTT
CASSLAGGGTDTQYF
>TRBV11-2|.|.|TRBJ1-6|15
TGTGCCAGCAGCTTAGTAATACTCAATAATTCACCCCTCCACTTT
CASSLVILNNSPLHF
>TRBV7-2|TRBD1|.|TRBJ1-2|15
TGTGCCAGCAGCCCAAAAATGACAGGGAACTATGGCTACACCTTC
CASSPKMTGNYGYTF
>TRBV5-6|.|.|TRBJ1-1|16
TGTGCCAGCAGCTTGGCCAGGGTACGGAAGAGCACTGAAGCTTTCTTT
CASSLARVRKSTEAFF
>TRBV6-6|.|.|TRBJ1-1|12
TGTGCCAGCATGGGGGGATTGACTGAAGCTTTCTTT
CASMGGLTEAFF
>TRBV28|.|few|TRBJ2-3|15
TGTGCCAGCAGTGTCCCTGCGTCCGGCACAGATACGCAGTATTTT
CASSVPASGTDTQYF
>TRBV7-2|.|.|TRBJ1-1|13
TGTGCCAGCAGCTCAGGGCGTGGGTTTCGAGCTTTCTTT
CASSSGRGFRAFF
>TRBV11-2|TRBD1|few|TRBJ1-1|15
TGTGCCAGCAGCCCGTGGACAGGTGTGAACACTGAAGCTTTCTTT
CASSPWTGVNTEAFF
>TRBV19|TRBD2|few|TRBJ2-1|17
TGTGCCAGTAGCTTATCCCAAGCGGGAGCGGGGTTGAATGAGCAGTTCTTC
CASSLSQAGAGLNEQFF
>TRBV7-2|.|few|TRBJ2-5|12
TGTGCCAGCAGCTTACGTCGAGAGACCCAGTACTTC
CASSLRRETQYF
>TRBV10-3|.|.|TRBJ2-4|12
TGTGCCATCAGTGACAGGGCGGACATTCAGTACTTC
CAISDRADIQYF
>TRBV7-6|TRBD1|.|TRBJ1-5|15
TGTGCCAGCAGCCTGGGACAGAATAGCAATCAGCCCCAGCATTTT
CASSLGQNSNQPQHF
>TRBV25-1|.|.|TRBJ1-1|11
TGTGCCAGCACCCTGAACACTGAAGCTTTCTTT
CASTLNTEAFF
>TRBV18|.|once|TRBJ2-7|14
TGTGCCAGCTCCCCGGTCGCGAGCTCCTACGAGCAGTACTTC
CASSPVASSYEQYF
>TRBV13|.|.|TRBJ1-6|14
TGTGCCAGCAGCCCGAATAGTAGGCATTCACCCCTCCACTTT
CASSPNSRHSPLHF
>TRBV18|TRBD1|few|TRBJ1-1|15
TGTGCCAGCTCTGAAACCACAGGGGGTAGAACTGAAGCTTTCTTT
CASSETTGGRTEAFF
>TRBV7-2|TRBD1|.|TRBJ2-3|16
TGTGCCAGCAGCGCCCGGGACAGGGGGCGATCGGATACGCAGTATTTT
CASSARDRGRSDTQYF
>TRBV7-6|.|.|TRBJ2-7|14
TGTGCCAGCAGCTTAGCCGTTCCTCCCCACGAGCAGTACTTC
CASSLAVPPHEQYF
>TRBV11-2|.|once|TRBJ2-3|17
TGTGCCAGCAGCTTGGGTAGGCAGGGGCCATCCACAGATACGCAGTATTTT
CASSLGRQGPSTDTQYF
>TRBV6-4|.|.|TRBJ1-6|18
TGTGCCAGAGCGAAATGGGGACCCCCGAGCTCCTATAATTCACCCCTCCACTTT
CARAKWGPPSSYNSPLHF
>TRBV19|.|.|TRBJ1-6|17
TGTGCCAGTAGTCGTGCGCAGGGTAGCTCCTATAATTCACCCCTCCACTTT
CASSRAQGSSYNSPLHF
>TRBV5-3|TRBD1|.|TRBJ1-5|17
TGTGCCAGAAGCTTGGCCCACAGGGGGCTCAAAAATCAGCCCCAGCATTTT
CARSLAHRGLKNQPQHF
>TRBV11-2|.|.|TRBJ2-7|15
TGTGCCAGCAGCTTAGAAGAATACAGACCCTACGAGCAGTACTTC
CASSLEEYRPYEQYF
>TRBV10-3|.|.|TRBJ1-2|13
TGTGCCATCAGGAGCCCTTCTCTAGATGGCTACACCTTC
CAIRSPSLDGYTF
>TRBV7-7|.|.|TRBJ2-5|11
TGTGCCAGCACCTCAGGGGAGACCCAGTACTTC
CASTSGETQYF
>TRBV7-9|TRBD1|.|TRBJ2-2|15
TGTGCCAGCAGCTTGACAGGGGCGAACACCGGGGAGCTGTTTTTT
CASSLTGANTGELFF
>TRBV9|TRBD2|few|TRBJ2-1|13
TGTGCCAGCAGCCTCGGGACTAGCTTTGAGCAGTTCTTC
CASSLGTSFEQFF
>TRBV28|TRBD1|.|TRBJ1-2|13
TGTGCCAGCCAGACAGGGGTCTCGGCTGGCTACACCTTC
CASQTGVSAGYTF
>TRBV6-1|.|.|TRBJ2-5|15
TGTGCCAGCAGTGAAGCGCCCGGGGCCGGAAAGACCCAGTACTTC
CASSEAPGAGKTQYF